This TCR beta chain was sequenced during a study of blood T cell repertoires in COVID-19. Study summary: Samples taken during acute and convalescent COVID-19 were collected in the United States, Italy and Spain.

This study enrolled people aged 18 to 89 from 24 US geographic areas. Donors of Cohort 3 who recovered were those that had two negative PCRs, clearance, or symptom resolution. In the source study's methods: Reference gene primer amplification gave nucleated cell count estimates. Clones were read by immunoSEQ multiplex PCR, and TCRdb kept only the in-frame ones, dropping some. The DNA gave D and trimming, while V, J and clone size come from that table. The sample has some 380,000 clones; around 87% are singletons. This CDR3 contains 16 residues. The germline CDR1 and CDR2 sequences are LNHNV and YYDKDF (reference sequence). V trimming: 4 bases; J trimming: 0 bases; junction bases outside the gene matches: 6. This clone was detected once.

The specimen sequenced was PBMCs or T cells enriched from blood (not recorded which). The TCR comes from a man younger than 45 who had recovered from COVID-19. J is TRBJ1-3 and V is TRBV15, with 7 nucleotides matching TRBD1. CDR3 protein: CATSNYRGPSGNTIYF. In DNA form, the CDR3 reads TGTGCCACCAGCAACTACAGGGGTCCCTCTGGAAACACCATATATTTT.